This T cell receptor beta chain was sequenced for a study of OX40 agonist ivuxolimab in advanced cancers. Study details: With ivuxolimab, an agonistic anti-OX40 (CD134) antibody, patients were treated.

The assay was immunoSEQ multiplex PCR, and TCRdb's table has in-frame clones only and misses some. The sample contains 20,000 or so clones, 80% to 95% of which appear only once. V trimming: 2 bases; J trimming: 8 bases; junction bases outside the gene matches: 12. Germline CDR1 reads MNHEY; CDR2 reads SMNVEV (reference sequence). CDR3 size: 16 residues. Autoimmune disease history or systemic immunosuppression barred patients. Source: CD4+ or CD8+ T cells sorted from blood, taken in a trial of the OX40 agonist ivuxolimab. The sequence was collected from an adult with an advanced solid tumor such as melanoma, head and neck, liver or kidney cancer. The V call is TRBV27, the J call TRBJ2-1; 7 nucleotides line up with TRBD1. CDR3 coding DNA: TGTGCCAGCAGTTTAAAAGCGGACAGGCGAGGGGATGAGCAGTTCTTC. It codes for CASSLKADRRGDEQFF.